This T cell receptor (beta chain) was documented in a study of response to subunit inactivated influenza vaccine. Per the germline V gene, CDR1 is SGHNT and CDR2 is YENEEA. This CDR3 is 16 amino acids long. Between the trimmed V and J ends, which lost 0 bases and 0 bases, there was a span of 8 bases. The table lists this clonotype with a few counts. Antigen specificity is unknown. General study points: The authors offered the suggestion that each seasonal influenza vaccination recruits few new T cells.

From the RT-PCR reads, TCRdb called clonotypes with MiXCR, one entry per CDR3 protein. The sample carries almost 600,000 distinct CDR3 sequences, around 13% recorded once. The material sequenced was PBMCs from blood, taken about 11 days after vaccination. J is TRBJ2-2 and V is TRBV11-3; the D gene is possibly TRBD1 (5 bases). The receptor comes from a man aged 50-59 years who received an inactivated influenza vaccine. CDR3 protein: CASSLDNRPNTGELFF. DNA of the CDR3: TGTGCCAGCAGCTTAGATAACAGGCCGAACACCGGGGAGCTGTTTTTT.